The rows below give T cell receptor beta chains drawn from one sample of a study of T cell repertoires in cytomegalovirus infection. One entry per CDR3 protein results from TCRdb running MiXCR on the reads. The sample includes 400,000 to 600,000 distinct CDR3 sequences, roughly 43% of them seen just once. Which antigens these TCRs recognize remains unknown. The sample consisted of cultured PBMCs, taken from culture after CMV antigen stimulation. These receptors all stem from a human donor in good health (CMV status not recorded). Some clones in this sample may be carry-over from other donors' samples. The CDR3 runs from the conserved cysteine through the conserved F or W. The D gene is left open where the match is weak. Only part of the rows carry a size: once, few, many, or a class if the clone is expanded.

>-|TRBJ2-1|TRBV20-1|TRBD2
TGCAGTGCTAGCCTCAGCGGGGGATTGTATGAGCAGTTCTTC
CSASLSGGLYEQFF
>-|TRBJ1-3|TRBV7-2|-
TGTGCCAGCAGCTTAGAAGTAACCTCTGGAAACACCATATATTTT
CASSLEVTSGNTIYF
>many|TRBJ1-3|TRBV7-2|TRBD1
TGTGCCAGCAGCCCGGACAGGAGCGGAAACACCATATATTTT
CASSPDRSGNTIYF
>once|TRBJ2-1|TRBV5-4|-
TGTGCCAGCAGCTTCGACAGATCCCTCTCCTACAATGAGCAGTTCTTC
CASSFDRSLSYNEQFF
>-|TRBJ2-1|TRBV7-2|-
TGTGCCAGCAGCCCTACATCAATCGGCCTACCCTCCCCCTACAATGAGCAGTTCTTC
CASSPTSIGLPSPYNEQFF
>-|TRBJ2-7|TRBV7-6|-
TGTGCCAGCAGCCGGACAGAAAACTCCTACGAGCAGTACTTC
CASSRTENSYEQYF
>-|TRBJ1-1|TRBV7-9|-
TGTGCCAGCACCAGAGCCACTGAAGCTTTCTTT
CASTRATEAFF
>-|TRBJ1-1|TRBV20-1|-
TGCAGTGCTAGAGATATAGGCAGAAACACTGAAGCTTTCTTT
CSARDIGRNTEAFF
>-|TRBJ2-1|TRBV7-4|TRBD2
TGTGCCAGCAGCTTAAAACGGGAGGGCGGCAATGAGCAGTTCTTC
CASSLKREGGNEQFF
>-|TRBJ2-5|TRBV19|-
TGTGCCAGTAGTCGTGAGGGCCAACCCGAGACCCAGTACTTC
CASSREGQPETQYF
>-|TRBJ2-7|TRBV20-1|TRBD2
TGCAGTGTGGCTCGGACTAGCGGGAGATTTGACTACGAGCAGTACTTC
CSVARTSGRFDYEQYF
>-|TRBJ2-5|TRBV20-1|TRBD2
TGCAGTGCTAGACGGACTAGCGGGGGGGTCCCAGGCCAAGAGACCCAGTACTTC
CSARRTSGGVPGQETQYF
>few|TRBJ2-1|TRBV2|-
TGTGCCAGCAGTGATGGAGCGGGTCTCTACAATGAGCAGTTCTTC
CASSDGAGLYNEQFF
>-|TRBJ1-4|TRBV12-3/TRBV12-4|-
TGTGCCAGCAGCCTTACAGGGAAGGGTGAAAAACTGTTTTTT
CASSLTGKGEKLFF
>few|TRBJ1-5|TRBV7-9|-
TGTGCCAGCAGCTTTGGCCAGGAGGTCGGTCAGCCCCAGCATTTT
CASSFGQEVGQPQHF
>few|TRBJ2-3|TRBV7-9|-
TGTGCCAGCAGCGCTACGAATTCAGATACGCAGTATTTT
CASSATNSDTQYF
>-|TRBJ2-5|TRBV4-1|TRBD2
TGTGCCAGCAGCCCTGATAGCGGGGGGGCCGGTGCAACCCAGTACTTC
CASSPDSGGAGATQYF
>-|TRBJ1-6|TRBV7-2|-
TGTGCCAGCAGCTTAAACGGGACCCCCCTCCACTTT
CASSLNGTPLHF
>once|TRBJ1-2|TRBV10-3|-
TGTGCCATCAGTGAGTCCGTAGGTGGCTACACCTTC
CAISESVGGYTF
>few|TRBJ1-1|TRBV28|-
TGTGCCAGCAGTCCCGGTTTGGGGAGAGGCACTGAAGCTTTCTTT
CASSPGLGRGTEAFF
>-|TRBJ1-1|TRBV4-1|-
TGCGCCAGCAGCCACCCCGCCCGGGGGATACCTGAAGCTTTCTTT
CASSHPARGIPEAFF
>few|TRBJ2-3|TRBV14|TRBD1
TGTGCCAGCAGCAGGCGATCGGGACAGGGAACAGATACGCAGTATTTT
CASSRRSGQGTDTQYF
>-|TRBJ2-2|TRBV7-8|-
TGTGCCAGCAGCTTTAAACAGGACCTATCGGGCACCGGGGAGCTGTTTTTT
CASSFKQDLSGTGELFF
>few|TRBJ1-5|TRBV20-1|-
TGCAGTGCTAGTGGGGGACGGATAAATCAGCCCCAGCATTTT
CSASGGRINQPQHF
>-|TRBJ2-1|TRBV7-2|TRBD1
TGTGCCAGCAGCTTGGGACAGGGGGGACCTAAACCTTTCTTC
CASSLGQGGPKPFF
>few|TRBJ1-2|TRBV6-1|-
TGTGCCAGCAGTCCCACGCTCGGAATTGGTGGCTACACCTTC
CASSPTLGIGGYTF
>few|TRBJ2-1|TRBV3-1|-
TGTGCCAGCAGCCAAAGAGGGCTTAGCTCCTACAATGAGCAGTTCTTC
CASSQRGLSSYNEQFF
>-|TRBJ2-7|TRBV18|TRBD2
TGTGCCAGCTCGTCCGGGACTAGCGGCGAGCAGTACTTC
CASSSGTSGEQYF
>-|TRBJ2-3|TRBV7-2|TRBD2
TGTGCCAGCAGTTTCCGAGACGCGGGAGGTTCCACAGATACGCAGTATTTT
CASSFRDAGGSTDTQYF
>few|TRBJ2-4|TRBV15|-
TGTGCCACCAGCAGAGATGCGGAAGTGGGAACAGATAAGTACTTC
CATSRDAEVGTDKYF
>many|TRBJ2-2|TRBV7-2|-
TGTGCCAGCACTAGGAGGGCAGGTTCGCTGTCCGGGGAGCTGTTTTTT
CASTRRAGSLSGELFF
>few|TRBJ2-5|TRBV19|-
TGTGCCAGTAACGGGGGACTGAGGGGACAGACCCAGTACTTC
CASNGGLRGQTQYF
>-|TRBJ2-1|TRBV5-1|-
TGCGCCAGCAGCTCCCCCGACCGGTCGGAGCAGTTCTTC
CASSSPDRSEQFF
>-|TRBJ1-2|TRBV2|TRBD1
TGTGCCAGCAGTGAGGGACAGGAGAATTATGGCTACACCTTC
CASSEGQENYGYTF
>many|TRBJ2-7|TRBV7-8|TRBD1
TGTGCCAGCAGCCTCAGGGGGCCTTCCTACGAGCAGTACTTC
CASSLRGPSYEQYF
>-|TRBJ2-1|TRBV7-2|TRBD2
TGTGCCAGCAGCCGAGCGGGGAACACCTACAATGAGCAGTTCTTC
CASSRAGNTYNEQFF
>few|TRBJ2-7|TRBV6-2/TRBV6-3|TRBD2
TGTGCCAGCAGTGGCCTTCGGGAGGCTGGGGACGAGCAGTACTTC
CASSGLREAGDEQYF
>-|TRBJ2-4|TRBV12-3/TRBV12-4|-
TGTGCCAGCAGTTCGGGTCGGAATTTAGCCAAAAACATTCAGTACTTC
CASSSGRNLAKNIQYF